These T cell receptor beta chains were read from a single sample in a study of T cell repertoires in cytomegalovirus infection. TCRdb independently ran MiXCR on the reads; one entry per CDR3 protein. The data show 350,000 to 500,000 distinct CDR3 sequences, under 40% seen once. Sequenced: PBMCs. These TCRs come from a human donor in good health (CMV status not recorded). Some clones in this sample may be carry-over from other donors' samples. The CDR3 runs from the conserved cysteine through the conserved F or W. D genes are given only for firm matches. Clone size is shown for a subset of rows, as once, few, many or a class of expanded clone.

D gene | J gene | clone size | V gene | CDR3 protein | CDR3 DNA
TRBD1 | TRBJ1-1 | many | TRBV6-5 | CASRAEGGQRVPFF | TGTGCCAGCAGGGCGGAAGGGGGCCAAAGAGTACCTTTCTTT
TRBD2 | TRBJ2-5 | few | TRBV4-3 | CASSQDSAGEETQYF | TGCGCCAGCAGCCAAGATAGTGCGGGGGAAGAGACCCAGTACTTC
TRBD2 | TRBJ2-7 | - | TRBV20-1 | CSARDIGTSVFYEQYF | TGCAGTGCTAGAGATATTGGGACTAGCGTATTCTACGAGCAGTACTTC
- | TRBJ1-5 | few | TRBV12-3/TRBV12-4 | CASMREGDQPQHF | TGTGCCAGCATGCGGGAAGGGGATCAGCCCCAGCATTTT
- | TRBJ1-6 | - | TRBV11-2 | CASSLGGHLNSPLHF | TGTGCCAGCAGCTTAGGGGGACACCTAAATTCACCCCTCCACTTT
TRBD2 | TRBJ2-2 | few | TRBV19 | CASRGLAGGTGELFF | TGTGCCAGTAGGGGACTAGCGGGGGGTACAGGGGAGCTGTTTTTT
TRBD1 | TRBJ2-7 | - | TRBV20-1 | CSASWTGGNYEQYF | TGCAGTGCTTCCTGGACAGGGGGCAACTACGAGCAGTACTTC
- | TRBJ1-1 | - | TRBV5-1 | CASSFLGATTEAFF | TGCGCCAGCAGCTTTCTGGGGGCGACCACTGAAGCTTTCTTT
TRBD1 | TRBJ2-3 | few | TRBV4-2 | CASSQVDGGTGAHGDTQYF | TGTGCCAGCAGCCAAGTTGATGGCGGGACAGGGGCTCATGGAGATACGCAGTATTTT
TRBD1 | TRBJ1-5 | many | TRBV7-9 | CASSPSGQDNQPQHF | TGTGCCAGCAGCCCATCGGGACAGGATAATCAGCCCCAGCATTTT
- | TRBJ1-6 | few | TRBV4-2 | CASSQDGAGLGSPLHF | TGTGCCAGCAGCCAAGATGGGGCAGGACTGGGTTCACCCCTCCACTTT
TRBD2 | TRBJ2-3 | - | TRBV7-9 | CASSFFETSGTDTQYF | TGTGCCAGCAGCTTTTTTGAGACTAGCGGCACAGATACGCAGTATTTT
- | TRBJ1-4 | few | TRBV7-9 | CASSPHPGRPGDEKLFF | TGTGCCAGCAGCCCCCACCCGGGCCGCCCCGGGGATGAAAAACTGTTTTTT
- | TRBJ2-5 | few | TRBV6-6 | CASSGGPERETQYF | TGTGCCAGCAGCGGGGGTCCCGAGAGAGAGACCCAGTACTTC
TRBD2 | TRBJ2-7 | - | TRBV20-1 | CSAELAGGLCEQYF | TGCAGTGCTGAACTAGCGGGGGGGCTATGCGAGCAGTACTTT
- | TRBJ2-1 | - | TRBV29-1 | CSVEEGGDEQFF | TGCAGCGTTGAAGAGGGGGGCGATGAGCAGTTCTTC
TRBD1 | TRBJ2-7 | - | TRBV12-3/TRBV12-4 | CASRQTGGSSYEQYF | TGTGCCAGCAGACAGACAGGGGGGTCCTCCTACGAGCAGTACTTC
- | TRBJ1-5 | - | TRBV5-1 | CASSLDHGDQPQHF | TGCGCCAGCAGCTTGGACCACGGGGATCAGCCCCAGCATTTT
- | TRBJ2-7 | few | TRBV6-2/TRBV6-3 | CASSSNWEDEQYF | TGTGCCAGCAGTTCAAATTGGGAGGACGAGCAGTACTTC
- | TRBJ2-3 | - | TRBV11-2 | CASSRPSDTDTQYF | TGTGCCAGCAGCCGCCCTAGCGACACAGATACGCAGTATTTT
- | TRBJ2-3 | few | TRBV10-3 | CAIRKGGGTDTQYF | TGTGCCATCAGGAAAGGGGGAGGCACAGATACGCAGTATTTT
- | TRBJ1-4 | - | TRBV28 | CAISSRNSNEKLFF | TGTGCCATCTCCTCGAGGAATTCTAATGAAAAACTGTTTTTT
TRBD2 | TRBJ2-1 | - | TRBV6-5 | CASSYSWSGGGVSNEQFF | TGTGCCAGCAGTTACTCTTGGAGCGGGGGGGGAGTTTCGAATGAGCAGTTCTTC
TRBD1 | TRBJ1-1 | - | TRBV6-5 | CASSYSDRAGDTEAFF | TGTGCCAGCAGTTACTCAGACAGGGCGGGGGACACTGAAGCTTTCTTT
- | TRBJ2-3 | - | TRBV13 | CASSTPGLPELDTQYF | TGTGCCAGCAGCACCCCGGGACTCCCTGAGTTGGATACGCAGTATTTT
- | TRBJ2-3 | - | TRBV2 | CVSSERVTYDTQYF | TGTGTCAGCAGTGAAAGGGTAACTTACGATACGCAGTATTTT
- | TRBJ2-7 | - | TRBV11-2 | CASSLDVSDTRGQYF | TGTGCCAGCAGCTTAGATGTATCGGACACCCGGGGACAGTACTTC
- | TRBJ1-3 | - | TRBV7-2 | CASKAGAFSGNTIYF | TGTGCCAGCAAGGCGGGGGCATTCTCTGGAAACACCATATATTTT
TRBD1 | TRBJ1-1 | few | TRBV11-1 | CASSHRGFGTEAFF | TGTGCCAGCAGCCACAGGGGGTTCGGCACTGAAGCTTTCTTT
TRBD2 | TRBJ2-1 | - | TRBV12-5 | CASGLVPTGGEQPDQQFF | TGTGCTAGTGGTTTGGTACCAACGGGGGGAGAACAGCCGGATCAGCAGTTCTTC
- | TRBJ2-1 | - | TRBV7-6 | CASSPIGGAYNEQFF | TGTGCCAGCAGCCCCATAGGGGGGGCCTACAATGAGCAGTTCTTC
- | TRBJ1-6 | - | TRBV2 | CASSDPQGLLTSPLHF | TGTGCCAGCAGTGACCCGCAGGGTCTCTTAACTTCACCCCTCCACTTT
- | TRBJ1-2 | - | TRBV6-2/TRBV6-3 | CASTDGTYGYTF | TGTGCCAGCACCGACGGAACCTATGGCTACACCTTC
TRBD2 | TRBJ2-2 | - | TRBV20-1 | CSAVTSGGANGELFF | TGCAGTGCTGTAACTAGCGGGGGGGCCAACGGGGAGCTGTTTTTT
- | TRBJ2-5 | - | TRBV6-1 | CASSEPGRGETQYF | TGTGCCAGCAGTGAACCTGGCAGGGGCGAGACCCAGTACTTC
- | TRBJ2-7 | few | TRBV20-1 | CSALSDRGSYEQYF | TGCAGTGCTCTTTCTGACCGTGGGTCCTACGAGCAGTACTTC
- | TRBJ1-5 | few | TRBV20-1 | CSARDSSWTPQHF | TGCAGTGCTAGAGATTCGTCTTGGACTCCCCAGCATTTT
TRBD1 | TRBJ1-5 | few | TRBV7-2 | CASSQDRVGQPQHF | TGTGCCAGCAGCCAAGACAGGGTAGGTCAGCCCCAGCATTTT
- | TRBJ2-5 | few | TRBV11-2 | CASSLELGAGTQYF | TGTGCCAGCAGCTTAGAACTAGGTGCAGGGACCCAGTACTTC
TRBD1 | TRBJ2-7 | - | TRBV18 | CASSPRAGTGGYEQYF | TGTGCCAGCTCACCACGGGCCGGGACAGGGGGTTACGAGCAGTACTTC
TRBD2 | TRBJ2-1 | many | TRBV7-8 | CASSFGLAGNEQFF | TGTGCCAGCAGCTTCGGACTAGCGGGGAATGAGCAGTTCTTC
- | TRBJ2-7 | - | TRBV20-1 | CSARETTKTIYEQYF | TGCAGTGCTAGAGAAACAACCAAGACGATCTACGAGCAGTACTTC
TRBD1 | TRBJ2-3 | many | TRBV15 | CATSPRDRSTPDTQYF | TGTGCCACCAGCCCCCGGGACAGGTCAACTCCAGATACGCAGTATTTT
- | TRBJ2-2 | many | TRBV6-5 | CASRPIRITTGELFF | TGTGCCAGCAGACCGATCCGCATAACCACCGGGGAGCTGTTTTTT
TRBD2 | TRBJ2-1 | - | TRBV12-3/TRBV12-4 | CASSSSGTRGIVQFF | TGTGCCAGCAGCTCCTCCGGGACTAGGGGAATTGTGCAGTTCTTC
- | TRBJ2-4 | - | TRBV20-1 | CSASQPAGVIQYF | TGCAGTGCTTCTCAGCCGGCAGGAGTAATTCAGTACTTC
- | TRBJ2-5 | few | TRBV11-2 | CASSLAILRETQYF | TGTGCCAGCAGCTTGGCGATTCTTCGAGAGACCCAGTACTTC
- | TRBJ1-3 | - | TRBV29-1 | CSVRESGNTIYF | TGCAGCGTTAGGGAATCTGGAAACACCATATATTTT
TRBD2 | TRBJ2-1 | - | TRBV29-1 | CSVGTSGGGPYNEQFF | TGCAGCGTCGGGACTAGCGGGGGTGGGCCCTACAATGAGCAGTTCTTC
TRBD1 | TRBJ2-7 | - | TRBV6-1 | CASNFPGQGSYEQYF | TGTGCCAGCAACTTCCCGGGACAGGGGTCCTACGAGCAGTACTTC
TRBD2 | TRBJ2-3 | many | TRBV7-7 | CASSSGLANTDTQYF | TGTGCTAGCAGCAGTGGACTAGCGAACACAGATACGCAGTATTTT
- | TRBJ2-1 | many | TRBV7-4 | CASSLLGGQSGTYNEQFF | TGTGCCAGCAGCTTATTGGGGGGGCAGTCCGGTACCTACAATGAGCAGTTCTTC
- | TRBJ2-2 | - | TRBV6-1 | CASSSAGISGELFF | TGTGCCAGCAGTTCGGCGGGGATAAGCGGGGAGCTGTTTTTT
- | TRBJ1-5 | - | TRBV20-1 | CSGAGSGSNQPQHF | TGCAGTGGGGCGGGAAGTGGGAGCAATCAGCCCCAGCATTTT
- | TRBJ1-1 | many | TRBV7-9 | CASSDSEAFF | TGTGCCAGCAGCGACAGTGAAGCTTTCTTT